The 20 T cell receptor beta chains in this list originate from one sample, sequenced in a study of T-cell memory formation after mild COVID-19. TCRdb itself ran the 5' RACE reads through MiXCR, one entry per CDR3 protein. The repertoire consists of about 250,000 distinct CDR3 sequences, with over 15% occurring once and the leading ten covering approximately 2.1%. The sequenced material came from PBMCs or a T cell subset sorted from them (not recorded which). These receptors all stem from an adult woman who had mild COVID-19 (a few samples of this study predate the infection). Cell type and time point are not known.

V gene TRBV7-9 combines with J gene TRBJ1-6; no clear D gene. Trimming pared 1 base from V and 5 bases from J, leaving 6 bases between. The CDR3 covers 14 residues. Germline CDR1 SEHNR, CDR2 FQNEAQ (reference sequence). The CDR3 loop is CASSLEVNNSPLHF. The CDR3 DNA follows: TGTGCCAGCAGCTTAGAGGTTAATAATTCACCCCTCCACTTT.

The chain uses TRBV4-2 and TRBJ2-1; perhaps D is TRBD1 or TRBD2 (6 bases each). V was shortened by 0 bases and J by 2 bases, with 11 bases between the two germline ends. Per germline, CDR1 LGHNA and CDR2 YNFKEQ. The CDR3 length is 16 residues. The CDR3 DNA follows: TGTGCCAGCAGCCAAGATCCGGGGGCCCCCTACAATGAGCAGTTCTTC. This gives the protein CASSQDPGAPYNEQFF.

This rearrangement joins TRBV18 to TRBJ1-5; D is possibly TRBD1 (6 bases). Trimming stripped 4 bases from V and 7 bases from J, with 14 bases between. This CDR3 comprises 14 residues. Per the germline V gene, CDR1 is KGHSH and CDR2 is LQKENI. The CDR3 sequence: CASSRPGAEQPQHF. The CDR3 DNA sequence: TGTGCCAGCTCACGGCCGGGGGCTGAACAGCCCCAGCATTTT.

This clonotype was recorded a few times. Here the CDR3 DNA reads TGTGCCAGCAGCGCACAGGGAGGCACCGGGGAGCTGTTTTTT. It translates to CASSAQGGTGELFF. The chain joins TRBV3-1 to TRBJ2-2; D tentatively fits TRBD1 or TRBD2 (6 bases each). V was clipped by 5 bases and J by 4 bases, with 11 bases between them. Per germline, CDR1 LGHDT and CDR2 YNNKEL (reference sequence). This CDR3 spans 14 amino acids.

The rearrangement joins TRBV6-5 to TRBJ2-3; the match to TRBD2 covers 12 bases. With V trimmed by 6 bases and J by 4 bases, 14 bases remained unmatched. The CDR3 runs 18 residues. Per the germline V gene, CDR1 is MNHEY and CDR2 is SVGAGI. The CDR3 here is CASRVLAGGFPGADTQYF. For the CDR3, the DNA is TGTGCCAGCAGGGTACTAGCGGGAGGTTTCCCGGGGGCAGATACGCAGTATTTT.

This clonotype was observed a few times. The rearrangement joins TRBV15 to TRBJ2-5; 9 bases map to TRBD2. The V gene end was trimmed by 8 bases and the J gene end by 1 base; junction bases not matched to a gene: 8. The CDR3 extends over 15 amino acids. CDR1 is LNHNV, CDR2 YYDKDF, per germline (reference sequence). The DNA for the CDR3 is TGTGCCACCGCAGCCCGCGGGGGGGTCCAAGAGACCCAGTACTTC. It encodes CATAARGGVQETQYF.

This clonotype was seen only a few times. V is TRBV7-9 and J is TRBJ2-3, with D uncertain. CDR1 is SEHNR, CDR2 FQNEAQ, per germline (reference sequence). The germline V and J ends were trimmed by 6 bases and 4 bases, with 11 bases remaining between them. CDR3 length: 13 residues. CDR3 DNA sequence: TGTGCCAGCAGTCAAGGAGTTGCAGATACGCAGTATTTT. It specifies CASSQGVADTQYF.

The chain employs TRBV6-5 and TRBJ2-1; 8 positions match TRBD1. This CDR3 is built from 14 residues. The V gene's germline CDR1 is MNHEY and CDR2 SVGAGI. Germline trimming cut 6 bases from V and 7 bases from J; bases unmatched to any gene: 8. For the CDR3, the DNA is TGTGCCAGCAGCCCCGACAGGGGTGGTAATGAGCAGTTCTTC. Translated, it gives CASSPDRGGNEQFF.

The table lists this clonotype with a few counts. The genes are TRBV12-3 or TRBV12-4 and TRBJ1-1; TRBD1 is a possible D gene (6 bases). V was cut by 2 bases and J by 5 bases, with 9 bases left in between. The CDR3 spans 13 residues. CDR3 coding DNA: TGTGCCAGCAGTTTAAGGGGGACAACTGAAGCTTTCTTT. Residues: CASSLRGTTEAFF.

This chain joins TRBV2 and TRBJ2-5, with unresolved D. Germline assignment: CDR1 SNHLY and CDR2 FYNNEI. Trimming stripped 8 bases from V and 3 bases from J, with 22 bases between. This CDR3 region has 16 residues. CDR3 amino acids: CASPQRRHNREETQYF. CDR3 sequence (DNA): TGTGCCAGCCCCCAAAGGAGACACAACAGAGAAGAGACCCAGTACTTC.

This rearrangement joins TRBV7-8 to TRBJ1-1; D unresolved. Between the trimmed V and J ends, which lost 1 base and 1 base, there was a span of 10 bases. CDR3 length: 15 residues. Germline CDR1 is SGHVS and CDR2 is FQNEAQ. Here the CDR3 DNA reads TGTGCCAGCAGCTTAGAGCCGGCCCGGAACACTGAAGCTTTCTTT. Translation gives CASSLEPARNTEAFF.

This chain connects TRBV7-3 to TRBJ1-6; tentative D call: TRBD1 (6 bases). The CDR3 consists of 16 residues. V was clipped by 4 bases and J by 13 bases, with 23 bases between them. Germline V gene data show CDR1 as SGHTA and CDR2 as FQGTGA. The DNA of the CDR3 is TGTGCCAGCAGCTCTTCCGCGGGAGACCAGGGGTCCCCCCTCCACTTT. Translating it yields CASSSSAGDQGSPLHF.

This clonotype has a handful of counts. The chain employs TRBV5-1 and TRBJ1-5; D remains ambiguous. CDR1 SGHRS and CDR2 YFSETQ come from the germline V gene. This CDR3 region has 13 residues. Trimming shortened V by 3 bases and J by 0 bases, and 4 bases separated the two germline ends. The CDR3 reads CASSYSSNQPQHF. CDR3 in DNA: TGCGCCAGCAGCTACTCTAGCAATCAGCCCCAGCATTTT.

This clonotype occurred a few times. The V gene is TRBV20-1, the J gene TRBJ2-5; possibly TRBD2 for D (5 bases). Per germline, CDR1 DFQATT and CDR2 SNEGSKA (reference sequence). Trimming left V 1 base short and J 2 bases short, with 20 bases between. This CDR3 has 17 residues. In DNA form, the CDR3 reads TGCAGTGCTAGAGCCCCCACCGTCATGCGGGTGCAAGAGACCCAGTACTTC. Its translation is CSARAPTVMRVQETQYF.

This clonotype has more than one count but fewer than ten. The J gene is TRBJ2-1, the V gene TRBV7-9, with TRBD2 matching over 14 bases. Losses at the gene ends were 5 bases for V and 4 bases for J; bases not matched to a gene: 10. The CDR3 runs 18 residues. Germline V CDR1 and CDR2: SEHNR, FQNEAQ (reference sequence). The CDR3 coding sequence is TGTGCCAGCAGCCCCCGGACTAGCGGGAGGAGAGGATACAATGAGCAGTTCTTC. This encodes CASSPRTSGRRGYNEQFF.

The chain uses TRBV2 and TRBJ2-7; 9 nucleotides agree with TRBD2. The CDR3 contains 13 residues. V trimming: 8 bases; J trimming: 4 bases; junction bases outside the gene matches: 6. CDR1 is SNHLY and CDR2 is FYNNEI in the germline V gene. CDR3 nucleotides: TGTGCCAGCGTCTCGCGGGAGGGATACGAGCAGTACTTC. Amino acids: CASVSREGYEQYF.

The V call is TRBV29-1, the J call TRBJ1-1; D is perhaps TRBD1 (5 bases). The ends were cut back, 5 bases at V and 9 bases at J, with 16 bases in the middle. The germline CDR1 and CDR2 sequences are SQVTM and ANQGSEA. The CDR3 is 12 amino acids. Here the CDR3 DNA reads TGCAGCGTTACCAGATTGAAGGGGAAAGCTTTCTTT. Its translation: CSVTRLKGKAFF.

This chain joins TRBV5-1 and TRBJ2-3; TRBD2 agrees at 10 bases. Germline CDR1 SGHRS, CDR2 YFSETQ. V lost 2 bases, J lost 5 bases, and 5 bases stayed unmatched. There are 15 residues in the CDR3. The CDR3 protein is CASSLAGGPEDTQYF. CDR3 sequence (DNA): TGCGCCAGCAGCTTAGCGGGGGGGCCTGAAGATACGCAGTATTTT.

This clonotype occurred a few times. The chain employs TRBV18 and TRBJ2-1; a weak D match, TRBD1 (5 bases). The CDR3 sequence is 14 residues long. The ends were cut back, 2 bases at V and 2 bases at J, with 7 bases in the middle. CDR1 is KGHSH and CDR2 is LQKENI in the germline V gene. The chain's CDR3 is CASSPRGTYNEQFF. The CDR3 nucleotides read TGTGCCAGCTCACCAAGGGGAACCTACAATGAGCAGTTCTTC.

The rearrangement joins TRBV29-1 to TRBJ1-1; D ambiguous. The CDR3 spans 10 residues. V shed 6 bases and J shed 6 bases, with 8 bases lying between them. CDR1 and CDR2 from the germline V gene are SQVTM and ANQGSEA. CDR3 residues: CSVVYPEAFF. CDR3 DNA: TGCAGCGTAGTGTACCCTGAAGCTTTCTTT.